This TCR beta chain was observed in a study of stem cell transplantation in POMP-related autoinflammatory disease. Whole-study context: Pre-transplant patients had naive-skewed CD4+ T cells and few CD8+ T cells. Study findings and constraints: Across all analyzed T-cell subsets, patients with PRAID tended toward reduced diversity and increased clonality.

A remark on this clone: Its antigen is currently unknown.

V gave up 7 bases and J gave up 2 bases, with 18 bases separating them. The CDR3 is made up of 15 amino acids. Germline values: CDR1 MDHEN, CDR2 SYDVKM. The data were produced by immunoSEQ multiplex PCR, yet TCRdb's version contains in-frame clones alone and is incomplete. The sample includes approximately 65,000 clones, approximately 90% seen only once; the top ten take more than 0.55%. The chain is built from TRBV28 and TRBJ2-7; TRBD1 or TRBD2 may be the D gene (5 bases each). The sequenced sample was CD4+ T cells from PBMCs, obtained after stem cell transplantation. This TCR was sampled from a human patient with POMP-related autoinflammation and immune dysregulation (PRAID). Some T cells may trace back to the graft donor. The CDR3 here is CASTPRGRPTYEQYV. CDR3 in DNA: TGTGCCAGCACCCCCCGGGGCAGACCTACCTACGAGCAGTACGTC.